Reported below is one T cell receptor beta chain. The data stem from a study of blood T cell repertoires in COVID-19. Study information: COVID-19 samples collected from the United States, Italy and Spain covered acute and convalescent phases.

Per the study methods: By means of reference gene primer amplification, nucleated cell counts were estimated. The assay was immunoSEQ multiplex PCR, and TCRdb's table has in-frame clones only and misses some. V and J calls and clone size follow that table, whereas D and trimming were derived from the DNA. Found here are about 270,000 clones, roughly 90% of them singletons; the top ten hold less than 5%. The CDR3 has 15 residues. J lost 3 bases, V lost 2 bases, and 6 bases had no gene match. CDR1 is MNHEY, CDR2 SVGAGI, per germline. Sequenced input: peripheral blood. The receptor was isolated from a man aged 55 to 70 who had recovered from COVID-19. This sequence joins TRBV6-5 and TRBJ1-1; 7 nucleotides align to TRBD1. The CDR3: CASSYGGRGDTEAFF. In nucleotides, the CDR3 is TGTGCCAGCAGTTACGGGGGCAGGGGGGACACTGAAGCTTTCTTT.